The clone carrying this TCR beta chain has at least ten counts. This sample is drawn from a study of identical twins. The length of the CDR3 is 15 residues. Germline CDR1 reads ENHRY; CDR2 reads SYGVKD. V lost 3 bases and J lost 4, with 13 bases in between. Each CDR3 protein is one row after TCRdb ran MiXCR on the 5' RACE reads. The data show about 530,000 distinct CDR3 sequences, 13% to 15% seen once. These same records also appear under a second study, on yellow fever vaccine responses in identical twins.

This sequence joins TRBV10-3 and TRBJ2-1, with D tentatively TRBD1 (5 bases). The receptor was derived from a young woman in good health. The sequenced sample consisted of CD4+ T cells sorted from blood. The chain's CDR3 is CAISERGREYNEQFF. DNA for the CDR3: TGTGCCATCAGTGAAAGGGGCAGGGAATACAATGAGCAGTTCTTC.